A selection of T cell receptor beta chains follows, all from one sample in a study of CD8+ T cells in alopecia areata. Some clones are missing from TCRdb's copy, which holds only in-frame ones; the method was immunoSEQ multiplex PCR. Among 90,000 to 120,000 clones listed, 84% were seen once. Sample: CD8+ T cells sorted from blood, taken at week 24, from a patient treated with tofacitinib. These receptors originate from a human donor with alopecia areata. Each CDR3 is given with its conserved first and last residue. D genes are given only for firm matches. Clone sizes are given selectively: once, few, many, or a class where the clone is expanded.

v_call: TRBV11-2; clone_size: -; d_call: TRBD2; j_call: TRBJ2-5; cdr3_nt: TGTGCCAGCAGCCGACGGACTAGCGGGGGGGCCGGAGAGACCCAGTACTTC; cdr3_aa: CASSRRTSGGAGETQYF
v_call: TRBV2; clone_size: -; d_call: TRBD1; j_call: TRBJ2-7; cdr3_nt: TGTGCCAGCAGTGAAGTGGGACAGGGGTCCTACGAGCAGTACTTC; cdr3_aa: CASSEVGQGSYEQYF
v_call: TRBV11-3; clone_size: -; d_call: TRBD1; j_call: TRBJ2-2; cdr3_nt: TGTGCCAGCAGCCCTCGGGGATCGACAGGGGGCACCGGGGAGCTGTTTTTT; cdr3_aa: CASSPRGSTGGTGELFF
v_call: TRBV18; clone_size: -; d_call: TRBD2; j_call: TRBJ2-3; cdr3_nt: TGTGCCAGCTCACCACCCAGCGGGGGGCCACCCGAGGAAGATACGCAGTATTTT; cdr3_aa: CASSPPSGGPPEEDTQYF
v_call: TRBV6-1; clone_size: -; d_call: -; j_call: TRBJ2-7; cdr3_nt: TGTGCCAGCAGTGAACTGTCAGGGTCAACCTACGAGCAGTACTTC; cdr3_aa: CASSELSGSTYEQYF
v_call: TRBV7-2; clone_size: -; d_call: -; j_call: TRBJ2-5; cdr3_nt: TGTGCCAGCAGCTTCAGGGGAGAGACCCAGTACTTC; cdr3_aa: CASSFRGETQYF
v_call: TRBV27; clone_size: -; d_call: TRBD2; j_call: TRBJ2-3; cdr3_nt: TGTGCCAGCAGCTGGGGACTAGCGGGGTCGTCGGATACGCAGTATTTT; cdr3_aa: CASSWGLAGSSDTQYF
v_call: TRBV5-4; clone_size: -; d_call: TRBD1; j_call: TRBJ2-7; cdr3_nt: TGTGCCAGCAGCTTGGGACAGGGATCCTACGAGCAGTACTTC; cdr3_aa: CASSLGQGSYEQYF
v_call: TRBV7-2; clone_size: few; d_call: -; j_call: TRBJ2-7; cdr3_nt: TGTGCCAGCAGCCGTACAGGGTGGAGCTCCTACGAGCAGTACTTC; cdr3_aa: CASSRTGWSSYEQYF
v_call: TRBV6-5; clone_size: -; d_call: -; j_call: TRBJ2-7; cdr3_nt: TGTGCCAGCTTCGAATCCTACGAGCAGTACTTC; cdr3_aa: CASFESYEQYF
v_call: TRBV2; clone_size: -; d_call: -; j_call: TRBJ2-7; cdr3_nt: TGTGCCAGCATCAGGATATACGCTAACTACGAGCAGTACTTC; cdr3_aa: CASIRIYANYEQYF
v_call: TRBV5-6; clone_size: once; d_call: TRBD1; j_call: TRBJ2-7; cdr3_nt: TGTGCCAGCAGCCACGGACAGGTCTACGAGCAGTACTTC; cdr3_aa: CASSHGQVYEQYF
v_call: TRBV30; clone_size: -; d_call: -; j_call: TRBJ1-1; cdr3_nt: TGTGCCTGGAGTGCGAGGCCCATGAACACTGAAGCTTTCTTT; cdr3_aa: CAWSARPMNTEAFF
v_call: TRBV7-9; clone_size: -; d_call: TRBD1; j_call: TRBJ1-1; cdr3_nt: TGTGCCAGCAGCGAGACAGGGGGCATCACTGAAGCTTTCTTT; cdr3_aa: CASSETGGITEAFF
v_call: TRBV27; clone_size: -; d_call: -; j_call: TRBJ1-1; cdr3_nt: TGTGCCAGCAGTTGGGGGCGCAAAAACACTGAAGCTTTCTTT; cdr3_aa: CASSWGRKNTEAFF
v_call: TRBV11-3; clone_size: -; d_call: TRBD1; j_call: TRBJ2-1; cdr3_nt: TGTGCCAGCAGCTTAGAACGGGCAGGGGGGCAGTTCTTC; cdr3_aa: CASSLERAGGQFF
v_call: TRBV7-2; clone_size: once; d_call: -; j_call: TRBJ2-2; cdr3_nt: TGTGCCAGCAGCACTATAGGGGGAGCCGGGGAGCTGTTTTTT; cdr3_aa: CASSTIGGAGELFF
v_call: TRBV5-1; clone_size: -; d_call: TRBD1; j_call: TRBJ2-4; cdr3_nt: TGCGCCAGCAGCCCCGGGACAGATCCGACCCGGCCCAGTAGCATTCAGTACTTC; cdr3_aa: CASSPGTDPTRPSSIQYF
v_call: TRBV2; clone_size: -; d_call: TRBD2; j_call: TRBJ2-3; cdr3_nt: TGTGCCAGCACCGGACTAGCGGGGAGCACAGATACGCAGTATTTT; cdr3_aa: CASTGLAGSTDTQYF
v_call: TRBV19; clone_size: -; d_call: -; j_call: TRBJ1-2; cdr3_nt: TGTGCCAGTACCCCGGCCCGCAACTATGGCTACACCTTC; cdr3_aa: CASTPARNYGYTF
v_call: TRBV10-3; clone_size: -; d_call: -; j_call: TRBJ2-2; cdr3_nt: TGTGCCATCAGTGGTGAGGGAACGAACACCGGGGAGCTGTTTTTT; cdr3_aa: CAISGEGTNTGELFF
v_call: TRBV6-5; clone_size: once; d_call: -; j_call: TRBJ2-3; cdr3_nt: TGTGCCAGCAGTTACGGGGTTACGACAGATACGCAGTATTTT; cdr3_aa: CASSYGVTTDTQYF